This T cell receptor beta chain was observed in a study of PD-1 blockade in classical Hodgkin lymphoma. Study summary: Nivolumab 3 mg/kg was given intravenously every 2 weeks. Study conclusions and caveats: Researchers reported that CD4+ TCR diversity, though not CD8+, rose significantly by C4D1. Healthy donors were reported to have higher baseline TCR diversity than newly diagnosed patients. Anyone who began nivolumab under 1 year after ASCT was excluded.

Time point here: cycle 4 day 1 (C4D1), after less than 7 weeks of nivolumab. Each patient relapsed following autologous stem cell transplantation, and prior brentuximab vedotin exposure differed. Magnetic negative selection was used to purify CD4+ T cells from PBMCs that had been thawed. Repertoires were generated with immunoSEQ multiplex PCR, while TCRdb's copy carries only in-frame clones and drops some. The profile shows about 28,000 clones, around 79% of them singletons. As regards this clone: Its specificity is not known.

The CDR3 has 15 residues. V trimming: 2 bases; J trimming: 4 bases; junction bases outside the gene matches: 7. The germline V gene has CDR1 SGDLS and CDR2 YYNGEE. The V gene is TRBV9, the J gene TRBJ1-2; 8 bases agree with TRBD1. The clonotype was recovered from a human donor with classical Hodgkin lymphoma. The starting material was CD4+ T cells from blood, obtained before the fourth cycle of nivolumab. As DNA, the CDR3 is TGTGCCAGCAGCGTGGGACAGGCAGCCGTCTATGGCTACACCTTC. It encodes CASSVGQAAVYGYTF. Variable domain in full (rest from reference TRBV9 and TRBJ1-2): DSGVTQTPKHLITATGQRVTLRCSPRSGDLSVYWYQQSLDQGLQFLIQYYNGEERAKGNILERFSAQQFPDLHSELNLSSLELGDSALYFCASSVGQAAVYGYTFGSGTRLTVV.